The rows below give T cell receptor beta chains drawn from one sample of a study of blood T cell repertoires in COVID-19. TCRdb's table, derived via immunoSEQ multiplex PCR, lists solely in-frame clones and lacks some. The sample carries about 330,000 clones, roughly 90% recorded once. Sequenced material: PBMCs or T cells enriched from blood (not recorded which). These receptors all stem from a woman aged 25-40 years who had recovered from COVID-19. The CDR3 runs from the conserved cysteine through the conserved F or W. A D gene is named only where the DNA matches it firmly. Rows may omit the clone size; those that give it use once, few, many or a size class.

length: 12; size: .; J: TRBJ1-1; D: TRBD1; V: TRBV28; DNA: TGTGCCAGCAAACAGGGGGCCACTGAAGCTTTCTTT; CDR3: CASKQGATEAFF
length: 14; size: .; J: TRBJ1-2; D: .; V: TRBV4-3; DNA: TGCGCCAGCAGCCGCAATTACGGACAGTATGGCTACACCTTC; CDR3: CASSRNYGQYGYTF
length: 14; size: .; J: TRBJ2-5; D: TRBD2; V: TRBV2; DNA: TGTGCCAGCAGTGATTTTAGCGGGTTACAGACCCAGTACTTC; CDR3: CASSDFSGLQTQYF
length: 13; size: .; J: TRBJ1-4; D: .; V: TRBV27; DNA: TGTGCCAGCAGCCCCAGGGCTCGAGAAAAACTGTTTTTT; CDR3: CASSPRAREKLFF
length: 15; size: .; J: TRBJ2-3; D: TRBD2; V: TRBV4-3; DNA: TGCGCCAGCAGCCAACAAACTAGCGGGGCGGATACGCAGTATTTT; CDR3: CASSQQTSGADTQYF
length: 12; size: .; J: TRBJ1-2; D: .; V: TRBV11-2; DNA: TGTGCCAGCAGCTTATCCTTACGGGGCTACACCTTC; CDR3: CASSLSLRGYTF
length: 14; size: .; J: TRBJ2-1; D: TRBD2; V: TRBV9; DNA: TGTGCCAGCACGCGGGAGGGCGTGGTTAATGAGCAGTTCTTC; CDR3: CASTREGVVNEQFF
length: 13; size: .; J: TRBJ1-1; D: TRBD1; V: TRBV28; DNA: TGTGCCAGCAGTGCGCCCGGGACAGATGAAGCTTTCTTT; CDR3: CASSAPGTDEAFF
length: 13; size: .; J: TRBJ1-1; D: .; V: TRBV27; DNA: TGTGCCAGCAGTCTTCAGTCGGGTCCTGAAGCTTTCTTT; CDR3: CASSLQSGPEAFF
length: 11; size: .; J: TRBJ1-1; D: .; V: TRBV19; DNA: TGTGCCAGTATTAATTCAGATGAAGCTTTCTTT; CDR3: CASINSDEAFF
length: 15; size: .; J: TRBJ1-5; D: .; V: TRBV4-3; DNA: TGCGCCAGCAGCCGCGAGGCGTGGGGCAATCAGCCCCAGCATTTT; CDR3: CASSREAWGNQPQHF
length: 14; size: .; J: TRBJ1-1; D: .; V: TRBV6-1; DNA: TGTGCCAGCAGTGAAAGGATTCGGGACACTGAAGCTTTCTTT; CDR3: CASSERIRDTEAFF
length: 16; size: .; J: TRBJ2-2; D: .; V: TRBV7-3; DNA: TGTGCCAGCAGCTTAATGGGGGGGCTGAGCACCGGGGAGCTGTTTTTT; CDR3: CASSLMGGLSTGELFF
length: 13; size: .; J: TRBJ1-2; D: .; V: TRBV19; DNA: TGTGCCAGTAGTATAGCAGGGGACTATGGCTACACCTTC; CDR3: CASSIAGDYGYTF
length: 15; size: .; J: TRBJ2-5; D: TRBD2; V: TRBV7-6; DNA: TGTGCCAGCACCGTGAGGCGGGGGGGCGGCGAGACCCAGTACTTC; CDR3: CASTVRRGGGETQYF
length: 13; size: .; J: TRBJ1-6; D: .; V: TRBV10-1; DNA: TGCGCCAGCAGTGAGACAGGGAATTCACCCCTCCACTTT; CDR3: CASSETGNSPLHF
length: 14; size: .; J: TRBJ2-5; D: TRBD1; V: TRBV10-3; DNA: TGTGCCATCAGTGTTGGCTCAGGGGGAGAGACCCAGTACTTC; CDR3: CAISVGSGGETQYF
length: 14; size: once; J: TRBJ2-1; D: .; V: TRBV3-1/TRBV3-2; DNA: TGTGCCAGCAGCCAAAGAGGGGGTAACAATGAGCAGTTCTTC; CDR3: CASSQRGGNNEQFF
length: 14; size: .; J: TRBJ1-6; D: TRBD1; V: TRBV19; DNA: TGTGCCAGTAGTACGACAGGGGCAAATTCACCCCTCCACTTT; CDR3: CASSTTGANSPLHF
length: 15; size: .; J: TRBJ1-2; D: TRBD1; V: TRBV28; DNA: TGTGCCAGCAGTTTATTGGACAGGGGGCTACGTGGCTACACCTTC; CDR3: CASSLLDRGLRGYTF
length: 14; size: once; J: TRBJ2-7; D: .; V: TRBV6-1; DNA: TGTGCCAGCAGTGAATGGACTCCTAAACCGGGGCAGTACTTC; CDR3: CASSEWTPKPGQYF
length: 16; size: once; J: TRBJ2-7; D: TRBD1; V: TRBV5-4; DNA: TGTGCCAGCAGCTTACCCGGGACAGGGGCGTCCTACGAGCAGTACTTC; CDR3: CASSLPGTGASYEQYF
length: 14; size: .; J: TRBJ1-2; D: .; V: TRBV7-2; DNA: TGTGCCAGCAGCTTATGGGGGACTCTCTATGGCTACACCTTC; CDR3: CASSLWGTLYGYTF
length: 15; size: .; J: TRBJ1-1; D: .; V: TRBV18; DNA: TGTGCCAGCTCACCACAGCGGAGGGTCTTCACTGAAGCTTTCTTT; CDR3: CASSPQRRVFTEAFF
length: 14; size: .; J: TRBJ2-7; D: TRBD2; V: TRBV6-5; DNA: TGTGCCAGCAGTTACTCAGCGGGAGGCTACGAGCAGTACTTC; CDR3: CASSYSAGGYEQYF
length: 15; size: .; J: TRBJ2-1; D: TRBD2; V: TRBV6-5; DNA: TGTGCCAGCAGTCCCGGGACTAGCGGGTACAATGAGCAGTTCTTC; CDR3: CASSPGTSGYNEQFF
length: 11; size: .; J: TRBJ1-6; D: .; V: TRBV28; DNA: TGTGCCAGCAGTATACAGTTTTTTCTCCACTTT; CDR3: CASSIQFFLHF